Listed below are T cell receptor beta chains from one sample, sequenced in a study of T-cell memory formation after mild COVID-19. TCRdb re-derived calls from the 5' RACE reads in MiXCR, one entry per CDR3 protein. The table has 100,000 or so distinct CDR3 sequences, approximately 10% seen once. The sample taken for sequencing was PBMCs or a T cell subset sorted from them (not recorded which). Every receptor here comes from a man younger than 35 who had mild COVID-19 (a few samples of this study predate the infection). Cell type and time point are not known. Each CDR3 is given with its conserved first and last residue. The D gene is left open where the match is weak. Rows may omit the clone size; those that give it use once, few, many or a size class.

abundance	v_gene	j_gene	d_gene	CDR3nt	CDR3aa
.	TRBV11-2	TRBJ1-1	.	TGTGCCAGCAGCTTGGGGATGGAAGCTTTCTTT	CASSLGMEAFF
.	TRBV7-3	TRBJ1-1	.	TGTGCCAGCAGCTTAAGGGGGCCTAAGGAGACCTTCGGCACTGAAGCTTTCTTT	CASSLRGPKETFGTEAFF
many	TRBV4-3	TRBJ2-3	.	TGCGCCAGCAGCCAAGATGGGACCTCGAACACAGATACGCAGTATTTT	CASSQDGTSNTDTQYF
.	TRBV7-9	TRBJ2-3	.	TGTGCCAGCAGCTTAGCTACCAGCCCAGATACGCAGTATTTT	CASSLATSPDTQYF
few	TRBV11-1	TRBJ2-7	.	TGTGCCAGCAGCTTGGACCTACCCCCCTACGAGCAGTACTTC	CASSLDLPPYEQYF
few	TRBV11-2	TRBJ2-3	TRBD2	TGTGCCAGCAGCCGGGGGGACGGCACAGATACGCAGTATTTT	CASSRGDGTDTQYF
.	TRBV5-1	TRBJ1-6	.	TGCGCCAGCAGCTCTTACGAGAGCTCCTATAATTCACCCCTCCACTTT	CASSSYESSYNSPLHF
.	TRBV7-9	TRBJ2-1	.	TGTGCCAGCAGCTTCACCTTGGTAGGGCCCTACAATGAGCAGTTCTTC	CASSFTLVGPYNEQFF
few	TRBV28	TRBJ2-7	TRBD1	TGTGCCAGCAGCATTATGACAGGGGGCAGCTACGAGCAGTACTTC	CASSIMTGGSYEQYF
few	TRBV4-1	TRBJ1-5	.	TGCGCCAGCAGCCGGATGGACCATCAGCCCCAGCATTTT	CASSRMDHQPQHF
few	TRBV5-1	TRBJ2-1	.	TGCGCCAGCAGCCCGCCGGGAATGGAGCAGTTCTTC	CASSPPGMEQFF
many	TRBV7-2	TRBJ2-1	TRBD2	TGTGCCAGCAGCTTCCAGACTAGCGGGGGGCTTGAGCAGTTCTTC	CASSFQTSGGLEQFF
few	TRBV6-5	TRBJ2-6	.	TGTGCCAGCAGTTCCGGAGACAGCTTGAGCTCTGGGGCCAACGTCCTGACTTTC	CASSSGDSLSSGANVLTF
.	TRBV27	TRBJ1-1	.	TGTGCCAGCAAGGGCGTCGGCACTGAAGCTTTCTTT	CASKGVGTEAFF
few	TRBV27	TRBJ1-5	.	TGTGCCAGCAGTTTATCAGCCGCAAGCAATCAGCCCCAGCATTTT	CASSLSAASNQPQHF
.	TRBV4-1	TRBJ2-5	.	TGCGCCAGCAGCCAAGATTCGGAGGAGACCCAGTACTTC	CASSQDSEETQYF
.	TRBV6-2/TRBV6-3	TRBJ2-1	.	TGTGCCAGCAGTTTGAGGGGAGAGAGTTACAATGAGCAGTTCTTC	CASSLRGESYNEQFF
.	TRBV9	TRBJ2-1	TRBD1	TGTGCCAGCAGCCCAGGGACAGGGTCCCATGAGCAGTTCTTC	CASSPGTGSHEQFF
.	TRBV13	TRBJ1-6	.	TGTGCCAGCAGCCCCCGGGGAGTCGAGCCTAATTCACCCCTCCACTTT	CASSPRGVEPNSPLHF
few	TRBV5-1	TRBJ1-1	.	TGCGCCAGCAGCTTGGCCAACGGGGGTGTGAACACTGAAGCTTTCTTT	CASSLANGGVNTEAFF
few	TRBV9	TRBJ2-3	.	TGTGCCAGCAGCGTCACCCCGGGACAAAGCACAGATACGCAGTATTTT	CASSVTPGQSTDTQYF
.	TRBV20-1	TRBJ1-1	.	TGCAGTGCTATTCCAGAAACCAACACTGAAGCTTTCTTT	CSAIPETNTEAFF
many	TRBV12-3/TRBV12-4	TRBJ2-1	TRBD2	TGTGCCAGCAGTTCCTGGACTAGCGGGGGGGATGAGCAGTTCTTC	CASSSWTSGGDEQFF
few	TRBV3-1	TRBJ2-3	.	TGTGCCAGCCGGGGCGGGCGAAGCACAGATACGCAGTATTTT	CASRGGRSTDTQYF
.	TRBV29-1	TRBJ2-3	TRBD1	TGCAGCCTGGTTTCTGGACAGGGGGATACGCAGTATTTT	CSLVSGQGDTQYF
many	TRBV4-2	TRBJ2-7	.	TGTGCCAGCAGCCAAGGGACCCCCTACGAGCAGTACTTC	CASSQGTPYEQYF
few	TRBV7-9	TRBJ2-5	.	TGTGCCAGCAGTCGTGACAGGTCCCAAGAGACCCAGTACTTC	CASSRDRSQETQYF
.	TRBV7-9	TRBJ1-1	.	TGTGCCAGCAGCCACACCGGGGACGACACTGAAGCTTTCTTT	CASSHTGDDTEAFF
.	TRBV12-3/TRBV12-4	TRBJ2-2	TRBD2	TGTGCCAGCCTTAGCGGGGGTAACACCGGGGAGCTGTTTTTT	CASLSGGNTGELFF
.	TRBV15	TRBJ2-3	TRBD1	TGTGCCACCAGCTGGACAGGGGGTACAGATACGCAGTATTTT	CATSWTGGTDTQYF
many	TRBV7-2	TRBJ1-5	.	TGTGCCAGCAGCTTAGAGGTCAATCAGCCCCAGCATTTT	CASSLEVNQPQHF
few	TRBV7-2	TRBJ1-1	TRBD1	TGTGCCAGCAGCCCCAACGGGGACAGGGTGGCTGAAGCTTTCTTT	CASSPNGDRVAEAFF
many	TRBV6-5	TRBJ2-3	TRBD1	TGTGCCAGCAGTCAAATAACAGGGGTTTTCACAGATACGCAGTATTTT	CASSQITGVFTDTQYF
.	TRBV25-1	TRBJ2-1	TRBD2	TGTGCCAGCAGTGAAGGTAGCGGGGGGGCGTATGAGCAGTTCTTC	CASSEGSGGAYEQFF
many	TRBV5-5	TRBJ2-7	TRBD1	TGTGCCAGCAGCGCCGAGGGACAGGGGTCCTACGAGCAGTACTTC	CASSAEGQGSYEQYF
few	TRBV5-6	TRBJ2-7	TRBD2	TGTGCCAGCAGCGGCGGGGGGGCTTACGAGCAGTACTTC	CASSGGGAYEQYF
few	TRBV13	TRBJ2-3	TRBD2	TGTGCCAGCAGCTTAGTTAGCGGGGGAACTGATACGCAGTATTTT	CASSLVSGGTDTQYF
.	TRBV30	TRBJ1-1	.	TGTGCCTGGAGTGTAGCCGGGGGCACTGAAGCTTTCTTT	CAWSVAGGTEAFF
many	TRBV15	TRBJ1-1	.	TGTGCCACCAGCAGAGATGGACTGGGGAACACTGAAGCTTTCTTT	CATSRDGLGNTEAFF
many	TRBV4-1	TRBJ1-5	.	TGCGCCAGCAGCCAACTCCCACTCGGAGGGTGGCAGCCCCAGCATTTT	CASSQLPLGGWQPQHF
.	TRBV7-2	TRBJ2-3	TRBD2	TGTGCCATCAGCCCCCCCGGGAGGGCAGATACGCAGTATTTT	CAISPPGRADTQYF
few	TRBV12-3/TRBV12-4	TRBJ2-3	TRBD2	TGTGCCAGCAGTTTCCGGACTAGCGGGGGGGAAAGCACAGATACGCAGTATTTT	CASSFRTSGGESTDTQYF
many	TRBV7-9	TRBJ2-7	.	TGTGCCAGCAGCACCCCCCGGGGCTACGAGCAGTACTTC	CASSTPRGYEQYF
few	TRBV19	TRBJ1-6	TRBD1	TGTGCCAGTAGGCCAGGGGGAGTTTCACCCCTCCACTTT	CASRPGGVSPLHF
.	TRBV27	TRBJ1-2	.	TGTGCCAGCAGTCCCCGAGCGCTTCGTAATGGCTACACCTTC	CASSPRALRNGYTF
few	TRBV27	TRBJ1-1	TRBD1	TGTGCCAGCAGTGCGACAGGGCCGAACACTGAAGCTTTCTTT	CASSATGPNTEAFF
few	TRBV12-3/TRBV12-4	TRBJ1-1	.	TGTGCCAGCAGCCCTAACAGGGTTGCTGAAGCTTTCTTT	CASSPNRVAEAFF
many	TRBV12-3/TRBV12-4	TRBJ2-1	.	TGTGCCAGCAGTTTCGGCAGCGACTCCTACAATGAGCAGTTCTTC	CASSFGSDSYNEQFF
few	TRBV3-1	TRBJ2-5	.	TGTGCCAGCAGCCAAGATAGGCGGGACCAAGAGACCCAGTACTTC	CASSQDRRDQETQYF
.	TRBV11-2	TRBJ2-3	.	TGTGCCAGCAGCTTACGGCGGTCGCGTGTTCAAAACACAGATACGCAGTATTTT	CASSLRRSRVQNTDTQYF
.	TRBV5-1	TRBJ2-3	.	TGCGCCAGCAGCTTTAGACAGACCCCAGATACGCAGTATTTT	CASSFRQTPDTQYF
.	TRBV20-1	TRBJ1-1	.	TGCAGTGCCCCCAGGAATAAAGCTTTCTTT	CSAPRNKAFF
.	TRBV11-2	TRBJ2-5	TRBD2	TGTGCCAGCAGCTTAGATCATCATAAAGCGGGGGAGACCCAGTACTTC	CASSLDHHKAGETQYF
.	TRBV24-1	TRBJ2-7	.	TGTGCCACCAGTGACGGGGCGACCGAGCAGTACTTC	CATSDGATEQYF